Given below is one T cell receptor (beta chain) in context. Antigen specificity is unknown. The data were produced by immunoSEQ multiplex PCR, yet TCRdb's version contains in-frame clones alone and is incomplete. The repertoire holds 2,000 to 2,500 clones, with 70% to 80% as singletons. The entry originates in a study of immune cell composition in non-small cell lung cancer. Study-level findings and limits: 60% to 75% of squamous and about 31% of adenocarcinoma cases had tumour-associated clones >0.5%. Top 10 clone scores and clonality were higher in squamous than adenocarcinoma. TIL tumour reactivity correlated with maximal tumour-associated clone frequency in adenocarcinoma.

V dropped 6 bases and J dropped 1; count of bases not matched to a gene: 4. The germline V gene has CDR1 MNHNY and CDR2 SVGAGI (reference sequence). The CDR3 has 15 residues. The sample consisted of lung tumor tissue. This chain joins TRBV6-6 and TRBJ2-3, with 10 bases lining up with TRBD2. The clonotype originates from a human donor with non-small cell lung cancer. The DNA of the CDR3 is TGTGCCAGCAGGTCTGGACTAGCGGGCACAGATACGCAGTATTTT. This encodes CASRSGLAGTDTQYF.